This is a list of T cell receptor beta chains from one sample in a study of T cells after posttransplantation cyclophosphamide. Profiled with immunoSEQ multiplex PCR; TCRdb holds only in-frame clones, not every one. The sample consists of fewer than 9,500 clones, about 91% of them appearing once. Sequencing input: CD4+ T cells sorted from blood. Source of these receptors: a woman between 50 and 59 years old in good health and a related stem cell transplant donor. Each CDR3 is given with its conserved first and last residue. A D gene is named only where the DNA matches it firmly. Clone size is not always given. Where it is, it says once, few, many or a class for expanded clones.

J gene | V gene | clone size | D gene | CDR3 protein | CDR3 DNA
TRBJ2-7 | TRBV28 | - | TRBD2 | CASSMLAGGPYEQYF | TGTGCCAGCAGTATGCTAGCGGGAGGCCCCTACGAGCAGTACTTC
TRBJ2-1 | TRBV7-8 | - | - | CASNPLSPSGFNEQFF | TGTGCCAGCAACCCTCTATCCCCTTCGGGATTCAATGAGCAGTTCTTC
TRBJ2-3 | TRBV5-4 | - | TRBD2 | CASSPKRESDTQYF | TGTGCCAGCAGCCCAAAGCGGGAGTCAGATACGCAGTATTTT
TRBJ2-5 | TRBV5-4 | - | TRBD2 | CASSRSGGLQETQYF | TGTGCCAGCAGCCGAAGCGGGGGGCTCCAAGAGACCCAGTACTTC
TRBJ2-2 | TRBV6-1 | - | - | CASNTGVGELFF | TGTGCCAGCAACACTGGAGTCGGGGAGCTGTTTTTT
TRBJ1-6 | TRBV5-5 | once | - | CASSLDPVFNSPLHF | TGTGCCAGCAGCTTGGATCCAGTCTTTAATTCACCCCTCCACTTT
TRBJ1-6 | TRBV6-6 | - | TRBD1 | CASSYRDRENSPLHF | TGTGCCAGCAGTTACCGGGACAGGGAGAATTCACCCCTCCACTTT
TRBJ1-5 | TRBV5-6 | - | TRBD1 | CASSPRQGANNQPQHF | TGTGCCAGCAGCCCAAGACAGGGGGCTAACAATCAGCCCCAGCATTTT
TRBJ1-5 | TRBV10-3 | - | - | CAISDPRDLNQPQHF | TGTGCCATCAGTGATCCGCGGGATCTTAATCAGCCCCAGCATTTT
TRBJ1-2 | TRBV5-4 | once | - | CASSLGAGMYGYTF | TGTGCCAGCAGCTTGGGTGCGGGGATGTATGGCTACACCTTC
TRBJ2-7 | TRBV6-6 | - | - | CASTQGTYEQYF | TGTGCCAGCACTCAGGGAACCTACGAGCAGTACTTC
TRBJ1-1 | TRBV29-1 | few | TRBD1 | CSVEGAGGTEAFF | TGCAGCGTTGAAGGGGCAGGGGGGACTGAAGCTTTCTTT
TRBJ2-7 | TRBV11-3 | - | - | CASSLGTDYEQYF | TGTGCCAGCAGCTTAGGGACAGACTACGAGCAGTACTTC
TRBJ1-2 | TRBV4-2 | - | TRBD1 | CASSRDRDRNYGYTF | TGTGCCAGCAGCCGGGACAGAGACCGTAACTATGGCTACACCTTC
TRBJ1-1 | TRBV28 | - | - | CASTVGGAPRSGEAFF | TGTGCCAGCACTGTTGGAGGAGCCCCAAGAAGCGGTGAAGCTTTCTTT
TRBJ2-1 | TRBV9 | - | - | CASSVDFRSYNEQFF | TGTGCCAGCAGCGTGGACTTTAGGTCCTACAATGAGCAGTTCTTC
TRBJ2-7 | TRBV28 | once | - | CASRDNNDEQYF | TGTGCCAGCAGAGACAATAACGACGAGCAGTACTTC
TRBJ1-1 | TRBV5-4 | - | TRBD1 | CASSETGVNTEAFF | TGTGCCAGCAGCGAGACAGGGGTGAACACTGAAGCTTTCTTT
TRBJ1-1 | TRBV18 | - | - | CASSLSQGWGAFF | TGTGCCAGCTCACTATCTCAGGGGTGGGGAGCTTTCTTT
TRBJ2-7 | TRBV5-1 | - | TRBD2 | CASSAGGPGYEQYF | TGCGCCAGCAGCGCGGGGGGGCCTGGGTACGAGCAGTACTTC
TRBJ2-7 | TRBV25-1 | - | TRBD1 | CASRQTGGFYEQYF | TGTGCCAGCAGGCAGACAGGGGGCTTTTACGAGCAGTACTTC
TRBJ1-6 | TRBV14 | once | - | CASSQEGRVRSPLHF | TGTGCCAGCAGCCAAGAAGGGAGGGTTCGATCACCCCTCCACTTT
TRBJ2-5 | TRBV9 | - | TRBD2 | CASSINSGRAETQYF | TGTGCCAGCAGCATAAATAGCGGGAGGGCTGAGACCCAGTACTTC
TRBJ2-5 | TRBV6-1 | - | TRBD1 | CASSPDRGKKETQYF | TGTGCCAGCAGTCCTGACAGGGGGAAGAAAGAGACCCAGTACTTC
TRBJ2-1 | TRBV20-1 | - | - | CSASSDNEQFF | TGCAGTGCTAGTAGTGACAATGAGCAGTTCTTC
TRBJ2-1 | TRBV19 | - | TRBD2 | CASSWLAGPTGNEQFF | TGTGCCAGTAGTTGGCTAGCGGGACCGACGGGCAATGAGCAGTTCTTC
TRBJ1-2 | TRBV4-2 | once | TRBD1 | CASSLGTANNYGYTF | TGTGCCAGCAGCTTGGGGACAGCAAACAACTATGGCTACACCTTC
TRBJ2-5 | TRBV5-1 | few | - | CASSLSGGEETQYF | TGCGCCAGCAGCTTGTCCGGCGGGGAGGAGACCCAGTACTTC
TRBJ2-7 | TRBV19 | - | TRBD1 | CASSHGTGAYEQYF | TGTGCCAGTAGTCATGGGACAGGGGCCTACGAGCAGTACTTC
TRBJ2-5 | TRBV7-9 | - | - | CASSPVVGGRETQYF | TGTGCCAGCAGCCCCGTCGTGGGGGGTCGAGAGACCCAGTACTTC
TRBJ2-1 | TRBV10-3 | - | TRBD2 | CAISGRTSGSRSYNEQFF | TGTGCCATCAGTGGAAGGACTAGCGGGAGTCGGTCCTACAATGAGCAGTTCTTC
TRBJ1-1 | TRBV30 | - | TRBD1 | CAWSGDRGHTEAFF | TGTGCCTGGAGTGGGGACAGGGGGCACACTGAAGCTTTCTTT
TRBJ2-3 | TRBV5-6 | - | - | CASSFQAQSTDTQYF | TGTGCCAGCAGCTTTCAGGCCCAGAGCACAGATACGCAGTATTTT
TRBJ2-2 | TRBV2 | few | - | CASRISRGDTGELFF | TGTGCCAGCAGGATATCCAGGGGGGACACCGGGGAGCTGTTTTTT
TRBJ2-7 | TRBV7-6 | - | TRBD1 | CASSSPQGDEQYF | TGTGCCAGCAGCTCCCCTCAGGGGGACGAGCAGTACTTC
TRBJ2-2 | TRBV7-3 | - | - | CASSMTVGNTGELFF | TGTGCCAGCAGCATGACAGTAGGAAACACCGGGGAGCTGTTTTTT
TRBJ1-3 | TRBV11-3 | few | TRBD1 | CASSPGQGPGNTIYF | TGTGCCAGCAGCCCCGGACAGGGGCCAGGAAACACCATATATTTT
TRBJ2-7 | TRBV6-1 | - | - | CASSEALQFSYEQYF | TGTGCCAGCAGTGAAGCCCTACAGTTTTCCTACGAGCAGTACTTC
TRBJ2-7 | TRBV18 | - | TRBD1 | CASSPIDRGGEQYF | TGTGCCAGCTCACCCATCGACAGGGGCGGCGAGCAGTACTTC
TRBJ1-5 | TRBV7-8 | - | - | CASSPRRRDSNQPQHF | TGTGCCAGCAGCCCACGGAGGCGGGATAGCAATCAGCCCCAGCATTTT
TRBJ2-1 | TRBV5-4 | - | TRBD2 | CASSLDRLAGLYNEQFF | TGTGCCAGCAGCTTGGACAGATTAGCGGGACTTTACAATGAGCAGTTCTTC
TRBJ1-4 | TRBV19 | - | TRBD1 | CASSVDRGWNEKLFF | TGTGCCAGTAGTGTCGACAGGGGATGGAATGAAAAACTGTTTTTT
TRBJ1-5 | TRBV6-5 | - | - | CASSEKPNQPQHF | TGTGCCAGCAGTGAAAAGCCGAATCAGCCCCAGCATTTT
TRBJ2-7 | TRBV5-4 | - | - | CASSLAQGWSPDEQYF | TGTGCCAGCAGCTTGGCCCAGGGGTGGAGTCCGGACGAGCAGTACTTC
TRBJ1-5 | TRBV6-1 | few | - | CASSEKPNQPQHF | TGTGCCAGCAGTGAAAAGCCGAATCAGCCCCAGCATTTT
TRBJ2-2 | TRBV18 | - | - | CASSPLTADTGELFF | TGTGCCAGCTCACCATTAACAGCGGACACCGGGGAGCTGTTTTTT
TRBJ1-3 | TRBV9 | - | - | CASSADPRGSGNTIYF | TGTGCCAGCAGCGCAGACCCCCGAGGGTCTGGAAACACCATATATTTT
TRBJ1-5 | TRBV7-2 | - | TRBD1 | CASSSRGRGNQPQHF | TGTGCCAGCAGCTCCAGGGGGCGAGGAAATCAGCCCCAGCATTTT